This T cell receptor (beta chain) was retrieved from a study of blood T cell repertoires in COVID-19. Study at large: Donors in the United States, Italy and Spain gave samples during acute or convalescent COVID-19. The analysed material was cDNA or gDNA that came from T cells, B-cell-depleted T cells, or PBMCs.

Germline V gene lookup returns CDR1 LGHNA and CDR2 YNFKEQ. CDR3 length: 14 residues. With 0 bases removed from V and 0 bases from J, the gap between germline ends came to 6 bases. Original methodology: Estimation of nucleated cell counts relied on the amplification of reference gene primers. Clones were sequenced by immunoSEQ multiplex PCR, and TCRdb holds only the in-frame ones, with some missing. V, J and clone size are taken as reported in that table, and D and trimming were inferred from the DNA itself. This table holds approximately 150,000 clones, over 80% found once. The source material was peripheral blood. The rearrangement links TRBV4-2 to TRBJ2-7; D call uncertain. The TCR comes from a woman aged 50 to 60 with acute or convalescent COVID-19. The CDR3 coding sequence is TGTGCCAGCAGCCAAGAGGCTAGCTCCTACGAGCAGTACTTC. Translation: CASSQEASSYEQYF.